Presented here are 16 T cell receptor beta chains from one specimen sequenced in a study of blood T cell repertoires in COVID-19. Sequenced by immunoSEQ multiplex PCR; TCRdb stores in-frame clones only, minus some. The top ten clones hold 4.9% of a sample with tens of thousands of clones, 85% to 90% of them seen once. Sequencing was performed on peripheral blood. The receptors were sampled from a woman between 45 and 60 years old with active COVID-19.

The chain employs TRBV6-5 and TRBJ2-5; D is unclear. There are 16 residues in the CDR3. Trimming took 0 bases from V and 1 from J, leaving 12 bases between them. From germline, CDR1 is MNHEY and CDR2 SVGAGI. CDR3 in DNA: TGTGCCAGCAGTTACTCGTTATTTGCCGGCCAAGAGACCCAGTACTTC. As protein: CASSYSLFAGQETQYF.

This clone was counted a few times. The rearrangement joins TRBV6-5 to TRBJ2-7; possibly TRBD2 for D (6 bases). Trimming left V 7 bases short and J 4 bases short, with 20 bases between. CDR1 is MNHEY and CDR2 is SVGAGI in the germline V gene. The CDR3 contains 15 residues. DNA of the CDR3: TGTGCCAGCACCGAGGGCGGGGCCTACGGATACGAGCAGTACTTC. As protein: CASTEGGAYGYEQYF.

The CDR3 protein is CAWSAVWGVNTEAFF. The CDR3 coding sequence is TGTGCCTGGAGTGCGGTTTGGGGAGTGAACACTGAAGCTTTCTTT. The rearrangement uses TRBV30 and TRBJ1-1; unclear D gene. Germline V gene data show CDR1 as GTSNPN and CDR2 as SVGIG (reference sequence). Trimming shortened V by 1 base and J by 0 bases, and 12 bases separated the two germline ends. The length of the CDR3 is 15 residues.

The chain has TRBV19 and TRBJ2-1, with D tentatively TRBD2 (6 bases). The germline V gene encodes CDR1 LNHDA and CDR2 SQIVND (reference sequence). V lost 2 bases and J 8 bases, leaving 16 bases between the germline ends. This CDR3 has 15 amino acids. CDR3: CASSIFGGRGYEQFF. The CDR3 DNA reads as TGTGCCAGTAGTATATTTGGCGGGCGGGGCTATGAGCAGTTCTTC. Drawing the rest from reference TRBV19 and TRBJ2-1, the complete variable domain is DGGITQSPKYLFRKEGQNVTLSCEQNLNHDAMYWYRQDPGQGLRLIYYSQIVNDFQKGDIAEGYSVSREKKESFPLTVTSAQKNPTAFYLCASSIFGGRGYEQFFGPGTRLTVL.

CDR3 in DNA: TGTGCCACCAGCAGAGCTGGGGGCTTGAATGAAAAACTGTTTTTT. Encoded protein: CATSRAGGLNEKLFF. The chain is built from TRBV15 and TRBJ1-4; D may be TRBD1 (6 bases). Trimming took 1 base from V and 5 from J, leaving 11 bases between them. The CDR3 is 15 residues long. Germline CDR1 LNHNV, CDR2 YYDKDF (reference sequence).

The CDR3 DNA is TGCGCCAGCAGCCGGGGGGACAGGGACACTGAAGCTTTCTTT. This translates into CASSRGDRDTEAFF. J is TRBJ1-1 and V is TRBV4-1; 9 nucleotides match TRBD1. V was pared by 4 bases and J by 3 bases, with 3 bases of the junction left unmatched. This CDR3 spans 14 amino acids. Germline CDR1 reads MGHRA; CDR2 reads YSYEKL.

This chain connects TRBV3-1 (or the pseudogene TRBV3-2) to TRBJ1-2; 7 bases map to TRBD1. Germline values: CDR1 LGHDT, CDR2 YNNKEL (reference sequence). This CDR3 comprises 14 residues. Trimming at V came to 5 bases and at J to 0 bases, leaving 3 bases not matched to a gene. As DNA, the CDR3 is TGTGCCAGCAGCTGGGACAGAGCTAACTATGGCTACACCTTC. This sequence encodes CASSWDRANYGYTF.

V is TRBV30 and J is TRBJ1-5, with a possible D match to TRBD1 (5 bases). The V end lost 0 bases, the J end lost 4 bases, and 13 bases lay between the germline ends. CDR1 and CDR2 from the germline V gene are GTSNPN and SVGIG (reference sequence). The CDR3 is 15 amino acids. This CDR3 is CAWSVRGVSNQPQHF. Written as DNA, the CDR3 is TGTGCCTGGAGTGTACGGGGGGTTTCAAATCAGCCCCAGCATTTT.

This chain links TRBV11-2 with TRBJ1-4, with D possibly TRBD1 on 5 matching bases. V lost 5 bases, J lost 10 bases, and 14 bases lay in between. Germline V gives CDR1 SGHAT, CDR2 FQNNGV. This CDR3 comprises 13 residues. The CDR3: CASSPGSLGKLFF. The CDR3 DNA reads as TGTGCCAGCAGCCCAGGGTCCTTGGGAAAACTGTTTTTT.

This clone appeared a single time. The rearrangement joins TRBV19 to TRBJ1-2; 8 nucleotides agree with TRBD1. The V gene end was trimmed by 6 bases and the J gene end by 4 bases; junction bases not matched to a gene: 7. Germline CDR1 and CDR2: LNHDA and SQIVND (reference sequence). The CDR3 totals 14 residues. CDR3 DNA: TGTGCCAGTAGAGTCCGGGACAGGCGCTATGGCTACACCTTC. It specifies CASRVRDRRYGYTF.

This clone was counted between two and nine times. The V call is TRBV11-2, the J call TRBJ2-1; TRBD1 might be the D (6 bases). This CDR3 has 13 amino acids. CDR1 and CDR2 from the germline V gene are SGHAT and FQNNGV. V lost 6 bases and J lost 6, with 12 bases in between. DNA for the CDR3: TGTGCCAGCAGGACTACAGGGACCAATGAGCAGTTCTTC. Translated: CASRTTGTNEQFF.

The CDR3 DNA is TGTGCCAGCACCAGAGGACTAGCCGATAGCTCCTACAATGAGCAGTTCTTC. This gives the protein CASTRGLADSSYNEQFF. The V and J genes are TRBV2 and TRBJ2-1; 8 nucleotides agree with TRBD2. The CDR3 length is 17 residues. Unmatched junction bases numbered 11, after V lost 7 bases and J lost 0 bases. Germline V lookup: CDR1 SNHLY, CDR2 FYNNEI. Full variable domain (rest looked up from reference TRBV2 and TRBJ2-1): EPEVTQTPSHQVTQMGQEVILRCVPISNHLYFYWYRQILGQKVEFLVSFYNNEISEKSEIFDDQFSVERPDGSNFTLKIRSTKLEDSAMYFCASTRGLADSSYNEQFFGPGTRLTVL.

The chain is built from TRBV5-6 and TRBJ2-1, with TRBD1 identical over 8 bases. Germline V CDR1 and CDR2: SGHDT, YYEEEE. This CDR3 is 13 amino acids long. The V and J ends lost 2 bases and 8 bases, in that order; junction bases with no gene match: 3. CDR3 residues: CASSFRQGYEQFF. The CDR3 DNA reads TGTGCCAGCAGCTTTCGACAGGGGTATGAGCAGTTCTTC.

This clone was observed once. The rearrangement links TRBV5-1 to TRBJ2-1; a weak D match, TRBD2 (5 bases). The CDR3 totals 17 residues. V was cut by 1 base and J by 8 bases, with 22 bases left in between. The germline V gene encodes CDR1 SGHRS and CDR2 YFSETQ. CDR3 protein: CASSLSPLVLVAYEQFF. In DNA form, the CDR3 reads TGCGCCAGCAGCTTGAGCCCCCTGGTACTAGTAGCCTATGAGCAGTTCTTC. Using reference TRBV5-1 and TRBJ2-1 for the parts outside the CDR3, the full variable domain is KAGVTQTPRYLIKTRGQQVTLSCSPISGHRSVSWYQQTPGQGLQFLFEYFSETQRNKGNFPGRFSGRQFSNSRSEMNVSTLELGDSALYLCASSLSPLVLVAYEQFFGPGTRLTVL.

The rearrangement uses TRBV19 and TRBJ2-3; 10 bases fit TRBD2. CDR1 LNHDA and CDR2 SQIVND come from the germline V gene (reference sequence). V lost 6 bases and J lost 4; bases outside the gene matches: 10. The CDR3 is 16 residues long. CDR3 region: CASRGVAGGGADTQYF. The CDR3 DNA follows: TGTGCCAGTAGAGGAGTAGCGGGAGGAGGGGCAGATACGCAGTATTTT.

The chain recombines TRBV7-2 with TRBJ2-7; TRBD1 is a possible D gene (5 bases). The germline CDR1 and CDR2 sequences are SGHTA and FQGNSA. The CDR3 contains 14 residues. V dropped 1 base and J dropped 7 bases, with 14 bases sitting between them. The CDR3 DNA is TGTGCCAGCAGCTTAGGGGCAGGGATGGGGGAGCAGTACTTC. It translates to CASSLGAGMGEQYF.